This is a list of T cell receptor beta chains from one sample in a study of CD8 T cells in ankylosing spondylitis. TCRdb re-derived calls from the 5' RACE reads in MiXCR, one entry per CDR3 protein. The table records approximately 150,000 distinct CDR3 sequences, under 45% of them present only once. The material sequenced was synovial fluid, either unsorted or a sorted T cell fraction (not recorded which). The source of these receptors is a male donor with ankylosing spondylitis. CDR3s include the opening cysteine and the closing phenylalanine or tryptophan. A D gene is named only where the DNA matches it firmly. Clone size is stated in some rows and not others, as once, few, many or a class when expanded.

j_gene	v_gene	d_gene	abundance	CDR3nt	CDR3aa
TRBJ2-7	TRBV11-3	NA	many	TGTGCCAGCAGCCGAGACAGCTCCTACGAGCAGTACTTC	CASSRDSSYEQYF
TRBJ2-7	TRBV7-9	TRBD1	NA	TGTGCCAGCAGCCCGGGACAGGCCTCCTACGAGCAGTACTTC	CASSPGQASYEQYF
TRBJ1-5	TRBV12-3/TRBV12-4	NA	once	TGTGCCAGCAGTTGGAGAGGGATTACACCTTATAGCAATCAGCCCCAGCATTTT	CASSWRGITPYSNQPQHF
TRBJ1-1	TRBV12-3/TRBV12-4	NA	NA	TGTGCCAGCGGACGGTTGAACACTGAAGCTTTCTTT	CASGRLNTEAFF
TRBJ2-2	TRBV12-3/TRBV12-4	NA	NA	TGTGCCAGCAGTTTGTCCCCCGTTGACATCAACTTCACCGGGGAGCTGTTTTTT	CASSLSPVDINFTGELFF
TRBJ2-7	TRBV6-5	TRBD1	NA	TGTGCCAGCAGTTATTCAGGGGGTCCGCTCGGCGAGCAGTACTTC	CASSYSGGPLGEQYF
TRBJ2-7	TRBV29-1	TRBD1	many	TGCAGCGTGGCTGGACAGGATCCCTACGAGCAGTACTTC	CSVAGQDPYEQYF
TRBJ2-7	TRBV5-1	TRBD1	NA	TGCGCCAGCAGCCTCGACAGGGAGTACGAGCAGTACTTC	CASSLDREYEQYF
TRBJ1-5	TRBV27	NA	NA	TGTGCCAGCAGTACCGACTCTAAAATTCAGCATTTT	CASSTDSKIQHF
TRBJ1-5	TRBV15	TRBD1	NA	TGTGCCACCAGCAGACTTCGGACAGGGGGCTTTAGCAATCAGCCCCAGCATTTT	CATSRLRTGGFSNQPQHF
TRBJ2-7	TRBV3-1	NA	NA	TGTGCCAGCAGCCAAGAGGACTCCTCCTACGAGCAGTACTTC	CASSQEDSSYEQYF
TRBJ2-1	TRBV11-3	NA	NA	TGTGCCAGCAGCTCCCGCCGGGGGCTCTACAATGAGCAGTTCTTC	CASSSRRGLYNEQFF
TRBJ1-6	TRBV6-5	NA	NA	TGTGCCAGCAGTTCAGGGAGCTCCTATAATTCACCCCTCCACTTT	CASSSGSSYNSPLHF
TRBJ1-1	TRBV9	TRBD1	NA	TGTGCCAGCAGCGAGGGGGCTCGGGAGGGCACTGAAGCTTTCTTT	CASSEGAREGTEAFF
TRBJ1-5	TRBV15	NA	NA	TGTGCCACCAGCAGAGATCAGGTACAGAATCAGCCCCAGCATTTT	CATSRDQVQNQPQHF
TRBJ2-5	TRBV5-6	NA	few	TGTGCCAGCAGCTTGGCCGGGTGGGCGGACCAAGAGACCCAGTACTTC	CASSLAGWADQETQYF
TRBJ1-2	TRBV6-2/TRBV6-3	TRBD1	NA	TGTGCCAGCAGTTACGACCTCGGGACAGCGGCTTACTACACCTTC	CASSYDLGTAAYYTF